These 13 T cell receptor beta chains were all obtained from the same sample, sequenced in a study of immune reconstitution after stem cell transplant in scleroderma. Each CDR3 protein gets one entry after TCRdb re-called the RT-PCR reads with MiXCR. The sample records some 1,900 distinct CDR3 sequences, approximately 15% being singletons. The sample here was taken before or after autologous hematopoietic stem cell transplantation (not recorded which). The receptor source for this set is a female donor with systemic sclerosis.

The chain employs TRBV4-2 and TRBJ2-1; 9 bases align to TRBD2. CDR3 length: 18 amino acids. V was clipped by 0 bases and J by 6 bases; unmatched bases: 12. Germline V gene sequence: CDR1 LGHNA, CDR2 YNFKEQ. The CDR3 DNA reads as TGTGCCAGCAGCCAAGAAGGCTCGGGACTAGCTGCTTCCAATGAGCAGTTCTTC. Translating it yields CASSQEGSGLAASNEQFF.

This clonotype is medium-sized. This chain uses TRBV27 with TRBJ2-7, with 8 nucleotides matching TRBD1. V lost 2 bases, J lost 4 bases, and 16 bases stayed unmatched. CDR3 length: 18 residues. Germline V lookup: CDR1 MNHEY, CDR2 SMNVEV (reference sequence). The CDR3 DNA sequence: TGTGCCAGCAGTTTAAGATCCAGCCCAGGGGGCTCGCCATACGAGCAGTACTTC. The encoded protein is CASSLRSSPGGSPYEQYF.

The gene calls are TRBV6-2 or TRBV6-3 and TRBJ2-5; the match to TRBD2 covers 7 bases. CDR3 size: 17 residues. Per germline, CDR1 MNHEY and CDR2 SVGEGT. V gave up 1 base and J gave up 3 bases; unmatched junction bases: 11. In DNA, the CDR3 is TGTGCCAGCAGTTACTGGGGAGGGGTGGCGGGCGAAGAGACCCAGTACTTC. Translating gives CASSYWGGVAGEETQYF.

The chain combines TRBV5-6 with TRBJ1-5; weak D call: TRBD1 (5 bases). Germline assignment: CDR1 SGHDT and CDR2 YYEEEE. Trimming took off 8 bases at V and 5 bases at J, with 14 bases between the two ends. The CDR3 loop spans 13 amino acids. CDR3 sequence (DNA): TGTGCCAGTCGGGGCGCCTTGGATCAGCCCCAGCATTTT. It encodes CASRGALDQPQHF.

This clonotype is categorized as medium-sized. The rearrangement joins TRBV7-2 to TRBJ2-1, with TRBD2 identical over 10 bases. CDR1 and CDR2 (germline): SGHTA, FQGNSA. V lost 4 bases, J lost 4 bases, and 4 bases stayed unmatched. The CDR3 length is 15 residues. CDR3 DNA sequence: TGTGCCAGCAGCTCGACTAGCGGGCAATACAATGAGCAGTTCTTC. Its protein is CASSSTSGQYNEQFF.

The sample holds a few counts of this clonotype. The gene calls are TRBV4-2 and TRBJ2-2; 7 bases match TRBD2. Germline V gene data show CDR1 as LGHNA and CDR2 as YNFKEQ. This CDR3 spans 15 amino acids. With 2 bases clipped from V and 6 bases from J, the junction kept 6 bases outside the gene matches. The CDR3 nucleotides read TGTGCCAGCAGCCAAATATTGGCGGGGGCCGGGGAGCTGTTTTTT. This codes for CASSQILAGAGELFF.

This clonotype was counted many times. This chain connects TRBV5-1 to TRBJ1-6; a weak D match, TRBD1 (5 bases). The CDR3 is made up of 14 amino acids. Germline V gene data show CDR1 as SGHRS and CDR2 as YFSETQ. Trimming removed 4 bases at V and 7 bases at J, with 12 bases between. The CDR3 loop is CASSPLWGNSPLHF. The CDR3 coding sequence is TGCGCCAGCAGCCCGCTTTGGGGGAATTCACCCCTCCACTTT.

This clonotype was seen a few times. CDR3 nucleotide sequence: TGTGCCAGCAGCTTAGTTGGCGGTCTAGTTGCCAAAAACATTCAGTACTTC. Amino acid sequence: CASSLVGGLVAKNIQYF. J is TRBJ2-4 and V is TRBV7-2; D remains unclear. CDR1 and CDR2 from the germline V gene are SGHTA and FQGNSA. V dropped 1 base and J dropped 1 base, with 14 bases sitting between them. The CDR3 length is 17 residues.

By proportion, this clonotype is medium-sized. The chain uses TRBV5-1 and TRBJ2-7, with 14 bases lining up with TRBD2. V shed 3 bases, J shed 7 bases, and the junction held 12 bases outside the gene matches. This CDR3 has 17 amino acids. CDR1 is SGHRS and CDR2 is YFSETQ in the germline V gene. The CDR3 sequence: CASSSGTSGGDLLEQYF. The CDR3 DNA is TGCGCCAGCAGCTCCGGGACTAGCGGGGGAGACCTACTGGAGCAGTACTTC.

The chain is built from TRBV2 and TRBJ2-7, with D perhaps assigned TRBD1 or TRBD2 (5 bases each). Deletions cut 7 bases from V and 3 bases from J, with 16 bases between. The germline V gene encodes CDR1 SNHLY and CDR2 FYNNEI. This CDR3 contains 14 residues. The CDR3 protein is CASKPDGAIYEQYF. The CDR3 region has the DNA TGTGCCAGCAAACCTGACGGGGCGATCTACGAGCAGTACTTC.

Judged by abundance, this clonotype is medium-sized. The rearrangement uses TRBV29-1 and TRBJ2-7; maybe TRBD2 (5 bases). The ends were cut back, 6 bases at V and 3 bases at J, with 24 bases in the middle. CDR1 is SQVTM, CDR2 ANQGSEA, per germline. The CDR3 covers 16 residues. The CDR3 reads CSVADGSRSLVYEQYF. CDR3 DNA: TGCAGCGTCGCGGATGGGAGTAGAAGTCTCGTCTACGAGCAGTACTTC.

This clonotype is medium-sized within its sample. The chain joins TRBV13 to TRBJ1-2; possibly TRBD1 for D (6 bases). Between the trimmed V and J ends, which lost 1 base and 4 bases, there was a span of 13 bases. Germline loops: CDR1 PRHDT, CDR2 FYEKMQ (reference sequence). The CDR3 sequence is 15 residues long. CDR3 sequence (DNA): TGTGCCAGCAGCTTAGTAGGACAGCAGTTCTATGGCTACACCTTC. Protein product: CASSLVGQQFYGYTF.

This chain connects TRBV19 to TRBJ2-4, with D perhaps TRBD2 (7 bases). Germline V lookup: CDR1 LNHDA, CDR2 SQIVND (reference sequence). CDR3 length equals 16 residues. Trimming took 5 bases from V and 4 from J, leaving 18 bases between them. The CDR3 region has the DNA TGTGCCAGTAGTCCCCGGACTAGGGGGGCGAAAAACATTCAGTACTTC. Amino acids: CASSPRTRGAKNIQYF.